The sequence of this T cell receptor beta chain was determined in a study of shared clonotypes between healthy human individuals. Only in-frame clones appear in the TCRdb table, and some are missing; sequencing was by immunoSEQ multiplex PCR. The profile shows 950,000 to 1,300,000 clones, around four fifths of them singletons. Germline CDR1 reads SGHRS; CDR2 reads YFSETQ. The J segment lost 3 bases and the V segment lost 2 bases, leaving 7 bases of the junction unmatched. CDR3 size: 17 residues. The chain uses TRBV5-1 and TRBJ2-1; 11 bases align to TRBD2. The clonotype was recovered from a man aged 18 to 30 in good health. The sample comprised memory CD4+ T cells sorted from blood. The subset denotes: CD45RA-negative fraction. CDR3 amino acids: CASSFTLAGGYYNEQFF. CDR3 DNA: TGCGCCAGCAGCTTCACCCTAGCGGGAGGCTACTACAATGAGCAGTTCTTC.